This record looks at one TCR beta chain sequence and its context. The record originates from a study of blood T cell repertoires in COVID-19. Looking at the study overall: Both acute and convalescent COVID-19 samples were obtained from the United States, Italy and Spain.

Across 24 US areas, participants ranged in age from roughly 18 to 95 years. Cohorts were assigned according to the clinical history that participants reported. What the recovered Cohort 3 donors had was two negative PCRs, clearance, or symptom resolution. Some clones are missing from TCRdb's copy, which holds only in-frame ones; the method was immunoSEQ multiplex PCR. The table includes about 480,000 clones, 85% to 90% detected once. The sequence was obtained from a woman aged 40 to 55 who had recovered from COVID-19. Sequenced: PBMCs or T cells enriched from blood (not recorded which).

In DNA form, the CDR3 reads TGTGCCAGCAGCTCCTTACCCCGGGACAGGGGCTACGAGCAGTACTTC. Translation gives CASSSLPRDRGYEQYF. The rearrangement uses TRBV7-8 and TRBJ2-7, with 10 bases identical to TRBD1. Germline CDR1 and CDR2: SGHVS and FQNEAQ. There are 16 residues in the CDR3. The J segment lost 3 bases and the V segment lost 4 bases, leaving 9 bases of the junction unmatched.